The sequence of this T cell receptor beta chain was determined in a study of CD8+ T cells in alopecia areata. Germline V gene sequence: CDR1 SGHDN, CDR2 FVKESK. The CDR3 has 13 residues. The germline V and J ends were trimmed by 0 bases and 8 bases, with 8 bases remaining between them. The study, taken as a whole, reports: Higher clonality was seen in lesional scalp than in normal scalp, especially in alopecia totalis/universalis.

Notes on this clone: Its antigen is unidentified.

Reverse transcription of extracted RNA yielded cDNA, which provided the sequencing template. Sequencing used immunoSEQ multiplex PCR; TCRdb keeps in-frame clones, though not all of them. The top ten hold over 9.5% of the sample, which has 100,000 to 150,000 clones, roughly 50% seen once. The TCR sequence derives from a human donor with alopecia areata. The sample comprised NKG2D-low CD8+ T cells sorted from blood. V is TRBV14 and J is TRBJ2-1, with D hard to call. The CDR3 region has the DNA TGTGCCAGCAGCCAAGATTACCCCGATGAGCAGTTCTTC. Its translation is CASSQDYPDEQFF. Complete variable domain (other parts from reference TRBV14 and TRBJ2-1): EAGVTQFPSHSVIEKGQTVTLRCDPISGHDNLYWYRRVMGKEIKFLLHFVKESKQDESGMPNNRFLAERTGGTYSTLKVQPAELEDSGVYFCASSQDYPDEQFFGPGTRLTVL.